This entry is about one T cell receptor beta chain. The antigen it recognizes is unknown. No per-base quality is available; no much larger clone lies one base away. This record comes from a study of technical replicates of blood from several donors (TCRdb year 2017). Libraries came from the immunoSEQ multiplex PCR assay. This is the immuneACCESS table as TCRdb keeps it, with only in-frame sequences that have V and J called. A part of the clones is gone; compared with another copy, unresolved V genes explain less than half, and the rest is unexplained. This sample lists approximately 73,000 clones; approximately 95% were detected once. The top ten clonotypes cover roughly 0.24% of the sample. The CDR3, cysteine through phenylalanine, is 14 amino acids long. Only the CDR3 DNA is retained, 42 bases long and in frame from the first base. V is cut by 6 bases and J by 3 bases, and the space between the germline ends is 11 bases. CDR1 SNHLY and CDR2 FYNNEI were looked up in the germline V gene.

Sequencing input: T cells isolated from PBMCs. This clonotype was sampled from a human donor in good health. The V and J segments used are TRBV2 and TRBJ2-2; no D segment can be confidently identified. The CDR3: CASRQSADTGELFF. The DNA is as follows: TGTGCCAGCAGGCAGTCCGCGGACACCGGGGAGCTGTTTTTT.